The 9 T cell receptor beta chains reported below all come from one sample, sequenced in a study of blood T cells in healthy people across ages. The use of a sample-barcoded 5' primer and a J-beta primer mix characterized a second PCR of about 7 to 12 cycles. TCRdb called the 5' RACE reads again in MiXCR, with one record for every CDR3 protein. Of hundreds of thousands of distinct CDR3 sequences in the sample, around 62% were seen once. The sequenced sample consisted of blood. These TCRs come from a man aged 25-45 years in good health.

As to this clonotype: The junction and the germline gene differ at one end; a read error may be behind it. The J gene is TRBJ2-7, the V gene TRBV6-1; D may be TRBD1 (5 bases). CDR1 MNHNS and CDR2 SASEGT come from the germline V gene. The CDR3 has 17 residues. The CDR3 region is CASTLRGGARKEIEQCF. The CDR3 DNA sequence: TGTGCCAGCACTCTAAGAGGTGGGGCCAGGAAAGAAATCGAGCAGTGCTTC.

This rearrangement joins TRBV7-2 to TRBJ1-1, with no clear D. CDR1 and CDR2 from the germline V gene are SGHTA and FQGNSA. V was cut by 5 bases and J by 2 bases, with 12 bases left in between. This CDR3 has 14 residues. The CDR3 region has the DNA TGTGCCAGCAGCCCCGGGCCAGGAAACACTGAAGCTTTCTTT. This translates into CASSPGPGNTEAFF.

This clonotype turned up a few times. The chain employs TRBV2 and TRBJ2-1; unclear D gene. V was cut by 6 bases and J by 2 bases, with 5 bases left in between. Germline values: CDR1 SNHLY, CDR2 FYNNEI. The CDR3 consists of 12 residues. The CDR3, as DNA: TGTGCCAGCAGACAGACCTACAATGAGCAGTTCTTC. This translates into CASRQTYNEQFF.

This sequence joins TRBV29-1 and TRBJ1-2; tentative D call: TRBD1 (6 bases). With 6 bases removed from V and 1 base from J, the gap between germline ends came to 15 bases. CDR1 and CDR2 from the germline V gene are SQVTM and ANQGSEA. There are 14 residues in the CDR3. The CDR3 region is CSVLDSDYNYGYTF. The CDR3 DNA follows: TGCAGCGTCCTGGACAGCGACTATAACTATGGCTACACCTTC.

The chain recombines TRBV29-1 with TRBJ2-5, with 9 bases lining up with TRBD1. Looked up from germline, CDR1 is SQVTM and CDR2 is ANQGSEA. CDR3 length: 15 amino acids. The ends lost 0 bases at V and 5 bases at J; junction bases unmatched: 7. The CDR3 spells CSVEDEDRGGETQYF. The CDR3 nucleotides are TGCAGCGTTGAAGATGAGGACAGGGGAGGGGAGACCCAGTACTTC.

The chain uses TRBV20-1 and TRBJ2-4, with 8 bases lining up with TRBD2. Judging by the DNA end, TRBJ2-7 fits better; the J call may be wrong. The CDR3 is 14 amino acids. Per germline, CDR1 DFQATT and CDR2 SNEGSKA (reference sequence). CDR3 loop: CSAHASGLSYEQYF. In DNA form, the CDR3 reads TGCAGTGCGCATGCTAGCGGGCTTTCCTACGAGCAGTACTTC.

The chain combines TRBV12-3 or TRBV12-4 with TRBJ2-3; the D gene is possibly TRBD1 (6 bases). V dropped 6 bases and J dropped 5 bases, with 15 bases sitting between them. The CDR3 sequence is 14 residues long. The CDR3 loop is CASRQGMGVDTQYF. The DNA of the CDR3 is TGTGCCAGCAGACAGGGAATGGGAGTAGATACGCAGTATTTT.

This chain uses TRBV18 with TRBJ2-2; no clear D. CDR3 length equals 15 residues. V was pared by 1 base and J by 0 bases, with 6 bases between. Germline assignment: CDR1 KGHSH and CDR2 LQKENI. CDR3 amino acids: CASSPLGTNTGELFF. The CDR3 DNA reads TGTGCCAGCTCACCACTTGGGACGAACACCGGGGAGCTGTTTTTT. Combining the CDR3 with reference TRBV18 and TRBJ2-2 gives the whole variable domain NAGVMQNPRHLVRRRGQEARLRCSPMKGHSHVYWYRQLPEEGLKFMVYLQKENIIDESGMPKERFSAEFPKEGPSILRIQQVVRGDSAAYFCASSPLGTNTGELFFGEGSRLTVL.

The genes are TRBV7-3 and TRBJ2-7, with 12 bases matching TRBD1. The germline V gene has CDR1 SGHTA and CDR2 FQGTGA. V trimming: 5 bases; J trimming: 7 bases; junction bases outside the gene matches: 9. The CDR3 is made up of 15 amino acids. Here the CDR3 DNA reads TGTGCCAGCAGCCAGGGACAGGGGGCAACGGGGGAGCAGTACTTC. Its protein product is CASSQGQGATGEQYF. Drawing the rest from reference TRBV7-3 and TRBJ2-7, the complete variable domain is GAGVSQTPSNKVTEKGKYVELRCDPISGHTALYWYRQSLGQGPEFLIYFQGTGAADDSGLPNDRFFAVRPEGSVSTLKIQRTERGDSAVYLCASSQGQGATGEQYFGPGTRLTVT.